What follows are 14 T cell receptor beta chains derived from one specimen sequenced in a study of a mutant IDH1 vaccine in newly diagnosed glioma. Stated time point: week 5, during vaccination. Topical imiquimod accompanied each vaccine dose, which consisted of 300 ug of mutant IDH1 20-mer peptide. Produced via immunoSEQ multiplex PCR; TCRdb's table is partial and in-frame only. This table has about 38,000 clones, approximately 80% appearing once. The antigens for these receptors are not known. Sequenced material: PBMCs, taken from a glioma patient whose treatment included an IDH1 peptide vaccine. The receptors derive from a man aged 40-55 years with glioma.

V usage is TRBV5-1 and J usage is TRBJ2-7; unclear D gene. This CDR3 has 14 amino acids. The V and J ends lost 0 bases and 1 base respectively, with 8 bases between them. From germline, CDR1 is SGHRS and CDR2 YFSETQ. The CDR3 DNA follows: TGCGCCAGCAGCTTGGCCGGCAGGTCCTACGAGCAGTACTTC. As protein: CASSLAGRSYEQYF.

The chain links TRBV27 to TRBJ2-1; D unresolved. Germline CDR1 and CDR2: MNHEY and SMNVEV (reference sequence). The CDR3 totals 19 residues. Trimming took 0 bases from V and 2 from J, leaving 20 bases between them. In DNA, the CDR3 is TGTGCCAGCAGTTTATCGCCCGACGCGTGGGAAGTACCCTACAATGAGCAGTTCTTC. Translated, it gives CASSLSPDAWEVPYNEQFF.

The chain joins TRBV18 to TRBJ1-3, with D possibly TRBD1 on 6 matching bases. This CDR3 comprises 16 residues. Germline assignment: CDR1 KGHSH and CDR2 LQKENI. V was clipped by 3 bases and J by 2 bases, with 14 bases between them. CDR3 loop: CASSPTGSGPGNTIYF. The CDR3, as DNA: TGTGCCAGCTCACCGACAGGTTCCGGCCCTGGAAACACCATATATTTT.

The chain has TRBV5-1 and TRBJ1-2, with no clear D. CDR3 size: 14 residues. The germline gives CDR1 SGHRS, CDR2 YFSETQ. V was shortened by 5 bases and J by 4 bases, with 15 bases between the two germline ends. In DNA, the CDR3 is TGCGCCAGCAGTGCAGAAGAGGGAGGCTATGGCTACACCTTC. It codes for CASSAEEGGYGYTF.

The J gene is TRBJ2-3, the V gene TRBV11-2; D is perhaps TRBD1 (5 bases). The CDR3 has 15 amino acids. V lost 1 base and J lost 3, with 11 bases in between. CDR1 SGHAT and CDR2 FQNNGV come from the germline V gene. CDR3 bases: TGTGCCAGCAGCTTAGTACAGGCGTCAACAGATACGCAGTATTTT. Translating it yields CASSLVQASTDTQYF.

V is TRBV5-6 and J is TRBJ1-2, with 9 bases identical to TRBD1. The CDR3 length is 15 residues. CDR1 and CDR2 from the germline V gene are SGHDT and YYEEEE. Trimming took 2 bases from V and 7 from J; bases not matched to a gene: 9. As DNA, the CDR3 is TGTGCCAGCAGCTTAACCGGGACAGGGAGGCTTGGCTACACCTTC. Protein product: CASSLTGTGRLGYTF.

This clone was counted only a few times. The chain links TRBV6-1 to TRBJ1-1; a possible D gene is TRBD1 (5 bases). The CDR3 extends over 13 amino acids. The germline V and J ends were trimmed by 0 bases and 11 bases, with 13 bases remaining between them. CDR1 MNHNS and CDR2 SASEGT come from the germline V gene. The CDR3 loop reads CASSEALRGEAFF. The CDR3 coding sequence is TGTGCCAGCAGTGAAGCGCTTCGAGGGGAGGCTTTCTTT.

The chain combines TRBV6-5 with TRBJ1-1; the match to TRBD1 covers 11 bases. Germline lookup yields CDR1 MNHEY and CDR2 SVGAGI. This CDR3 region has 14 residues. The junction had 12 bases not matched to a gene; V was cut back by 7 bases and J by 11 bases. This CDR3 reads CASTKSGQGARAFF. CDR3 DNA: TGTGCCAGCACCAAATCTGGACAGGGGGCTAGGGCTTTCTTT.

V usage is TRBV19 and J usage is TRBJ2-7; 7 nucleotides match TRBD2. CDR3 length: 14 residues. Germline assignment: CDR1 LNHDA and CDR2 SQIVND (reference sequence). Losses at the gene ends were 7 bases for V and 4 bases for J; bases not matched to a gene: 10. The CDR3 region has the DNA TGTGCCAGTAAATGGGCCAGCGGGGCATACGAGCAGTACTTC. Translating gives CASKWASGAYEQYF.

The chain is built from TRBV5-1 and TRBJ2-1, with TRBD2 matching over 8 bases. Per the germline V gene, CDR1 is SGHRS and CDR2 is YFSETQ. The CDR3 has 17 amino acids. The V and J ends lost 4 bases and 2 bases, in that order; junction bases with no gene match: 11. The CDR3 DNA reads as TGCGCCAGCAGCCCACGCCCAGCGGGGGTGGCCTACAATGAGCAGTTCTTC. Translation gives CASSPRPAGVAYNEQFF.

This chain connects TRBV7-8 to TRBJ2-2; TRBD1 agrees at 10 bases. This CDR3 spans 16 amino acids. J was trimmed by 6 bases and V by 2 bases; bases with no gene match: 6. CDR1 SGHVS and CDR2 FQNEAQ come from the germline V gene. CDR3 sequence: CASSLRDRGIPGELFF. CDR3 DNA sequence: TGTGCCAGCAGCTTAAGGGACAGGGGAATTCCCGGGGAGCTGTTTTTT.

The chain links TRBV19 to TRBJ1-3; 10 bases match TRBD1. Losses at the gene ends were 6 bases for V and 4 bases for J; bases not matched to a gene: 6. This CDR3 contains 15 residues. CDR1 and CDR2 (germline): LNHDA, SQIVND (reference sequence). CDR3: CASSPDRGAGNTIYF. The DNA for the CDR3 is TGTGCCAGTAGCCCGGACAGGGGGGCCGGAAACACCATATATTTT. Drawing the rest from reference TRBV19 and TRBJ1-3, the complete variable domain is DGGITQSPKYLFRKEGQNVTLSCEQNLNHDAMYWYRQDPGQGLRLIYYSQIVNDFQKGDIAEGYSVSREKKESFPLTVTSAQKNPTAFYLCASSPDRGAGNTIYFGEGSWLTVV.

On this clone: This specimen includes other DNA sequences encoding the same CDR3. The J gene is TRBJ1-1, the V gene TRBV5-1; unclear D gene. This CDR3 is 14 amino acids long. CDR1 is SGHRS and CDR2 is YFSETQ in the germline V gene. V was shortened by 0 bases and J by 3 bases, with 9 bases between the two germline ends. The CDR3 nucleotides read TGCGCCAGCAGCTTGGTAGCGGTTGACACTGAAGCTTTCTTT. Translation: CASSLVAVDTEAFF. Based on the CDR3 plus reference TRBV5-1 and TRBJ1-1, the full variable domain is KAGVTQTPRYLIKTRGQQVTLSCSPISGHRSVSWYQQTPGQGLQFLFEYFSETQRNKGNFPGRFSGRQFSNSRSEMNVSTLELGDSALYLCASSLVAVDTEAFFGQGTRLTVV.

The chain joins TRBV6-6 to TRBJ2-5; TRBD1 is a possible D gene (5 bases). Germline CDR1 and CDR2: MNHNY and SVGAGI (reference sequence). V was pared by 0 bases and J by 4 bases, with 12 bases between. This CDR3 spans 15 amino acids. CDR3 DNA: TGTGCCAGCAGTTACTCAGGGGTGGACCGAGAGACCCAGTACTTC. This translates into CASSYSGVDRETQYF.